The 17 T cell receptor beta chains below were found in one sample sequenced in a study of PD-1 blockade in classical Hodgkin lymphoma (TCRdb year 2020). The library was made by the immunoSEQ multiplex PCR assay. Imported from immuneACCESS, the table was reduced by TCRdb to in-frame sequences with V and J called. These copies leave out some clones; in studies compared against another copy, an unresolved V gene accounts for under half, and the cause of the remainder is not known. In all, the sample holds around 25,000 clones, and about two thirds of those were seen once. The ten biggest clones cover 3% to 4.5% of the sample. The sample's time point, from its label and the paper: cycle 4 day 1 (C4D1), after more than five weeks of nivolumab. All trial patients had relapsed after autologous stem cell transplantation, with cohorts A, B and C differing in prior brentuximab vedotin exposure. The material was peripheral blood mononuclear cells (PBMCs), obtained before the fourth cycle of nivolumab. These receptors were collected from a human donor with classical Hodgkin lymphoma.

This chain uses TRBV28 with TRBJ1-4; a weak D match, TRBD1 (5 bases). CDR1 is MDHEN, CDR2 SYDVKM, per germline. Trimming cost V 6 bases and J 8 bases, with 19 bases left between them. The CDR3 contains 15 residues. The CDR3: CASSSPIQVREKLFF. CDR3 in DNA: TGTGCCAGCAGCTCTCCCATACAGGTGCGGGAAAAACTGTTTTTT.

The V call is TRBV19, the J call TRBJ2-7, with D possibly being TRBD1 (6 bases). This CDR3 region has 15 residues. V lost 6 bases to trimming and J lost 2 bases, with 17 bases between them. Germline loops: CDR1 LNHDA, CDR2 SQIVND (reference sequence). CDR3 sequence: CASREAGRGPYEQYF. DNA for the CDR3: TGTGCCAGTAGGGAGGCGGGCAGGGGACCCTACGAGCAGTACTTC.

The rearrangement uses TRBV7-8 and TRBJ2-7, with 7 bases aligning to TRBD1. The CDR3 loop spans 15 amino acids. The V and J ends lost 4 bases and 0 bases, in that order; junction bases with no gene match: 6. CDR1 SGHVS and CDR2 FQNEAQ come from the germline V gene. Here the CDR3 reads CASSYKGDSSYEQYF. DNA of the CDR3: TGTGCCAGCAGCTACAAGGGGGACAGCTCCTACGAGCAGTACTTC.

The chain employs TRBV28 and TRBJ2-3, with a tentative D call TRBD2 (6 bases). From germline, CDR1 is MDHEN and CDR2 SYDVKM. The V gene lost 6 bases and the J gene lost 0 bases, with 16 bases spanning the gap. This CDR3 is 16 amino acids long. CDR3 amino acids: CASSPWEEASTDTQYF. The CDR3 DNA is TGTGCCAGCAGCCCCTGGGAGGAAGCTAGCACAGATACGCAGTATTTT.

This clone came up a few times. This rearrangement joins TRBV5-1 to TRBJ2-6, with D possibly being TRBD1 (6 bases). Germline CDR1 is SGHRS and CDR2 is YFSETQ. This CDR3 is 18 amino acids long. Trimming took off 4 bases at V and 0 bases at J, with 17 bases between the two ends. DNA for the CDR3: TGCGCCAGCAGCGATCTAGGGGGATTAAGCTCTGGGGCCAACGTCCTGACTTTC. This translates into CASSDLGGLSSGANVLTF.

In DNA form, the CDR3 reads TGTGCCAGCAGCTTGGACCCCGGTGTCCCCGGGGAGCTGTTTTTT. Encoded protein: CASSLDPGVPGELFF. This chain uses TRBV5-6 with TRBJ2-2; D remains unclear. CDR1 and CDR2 (germline): SGHDT, YYEEEE. V lost 0 bases, J lost 6 bases, and 12 bases lay in between. The CDR3 consists of 15 residues.

This chain joins TRBV10-3 and TRBJ1-1; TRBD1 aligns across 10 bases. The trim removed 8 bases at V and 5 bases at J, leaving 5 bases unmatched. The CDR3 spans 13 residues. Germline assignment: CDR1 ENHRY and CDR2 SYGVKD. The CDR3 is CAIADRGQTEAFF. The DNA of the CDR3 is TGTGCCATCGCCGACAGGGGGCAAACTGAAGCTTTCTTT.

The chain joins TRBV5-8 to TRBJ2-3; D gene unclear. The V gene lost 5 bases and the J gene lost 6 bases, with 13 bases spanning the gap. Germline loops: CDR1 SGHTS, CDR2 YDEGEE. CDR3 size: 13 residues. The CDR3 reads CASRQKPADTQYF. The CDR3 DNA reads as TGTGCCAGCAGACAAAAACCGGCCGATACGCAGTATTTT.

The chain carries TRBV30 and TRBJ1-4, with no clear D. Trimming stripped 3 bases from V and 8 bases from J, with 19 bases between. This CDR3 spans 15 amino acids. CDR1 GTSNPN and CDR2 SVGIG come from the germline V gene (reference sequence). The chain's CDR3 is CAWSLAMGLEEKLFF. In DNA, the CDR3 is TGTGCCTGGAGCCTCGCCATGGGGTTAGAGGAAAAACTGTTTTTT.

The genes are TRBV7-9 and TRBJ1-2; TRBD1 is a possible D gene (5 bases). Per germline, CDR1 SEHNR and CDR2 FQNEAQ (reference sequence). The CDR3 has 12 amino acids. Trimming stripped 5 bases from V and 14 bases from J, with 18 bases between. In DNA, the CDR3 is TGTGCCAGCAGCCCACGGGACTATTCATGTACCTTC. Translating gives CASSPRDYSCTF.

The rearrangement uses TRBV5-6 and TRBJ2-7, with D possibly TRBD2 on 6 matching bases. In germline, CDR1 is SGHDT, CDR2 YYEEEE. V gave up 3 bases and J gave up 6 bases, with 22 bases separating them. The CDR3 loop spans 16 amino acids. DNA of the CDR3: TGTGCCAGCAGCTCAGATGGACGTCAGGTCGGGGGCGAGCAGTACTTC. It encodes CASSSDGRQVGGEQYF.

This chain uses TRBV6-1 with TRBJ1-1; TRBD1 is a possible D gene (6 bases). The V end was cut by 4 bases, the J end by 4 bases, with 19 bases between. The germline CDR1 and CDR2 sequences are MNHNS and SASEGT. The CDR3 length is 16 residues. The CDR3, as DNA: TGTGCCAGCAGTGGGGGCTTACAGGGTGCGACCACTGAAGCTTTCTTT. Translating gives CASSGGLQGATTEAFF.

The rearrangement joins TRBV7-6 to TRBJ2-1; possibly TRBD1 for D (5 bases). Trimming pared 2 bases from V and 0 bases from J, leaving 17 bases between. The length of the CDR3 is 18 residues. CDR1 and CDR2 from the germline V gene are SGHVS and FNYEAQ. CDR3 protein: CASSLSDAGYSSYNEQFF. The CDR3 nucleotides read TGTGCCAGCAGCTTATCAGATGCAGGGTATTCCTCCTACAATGAGCAGTTCTTC.

This chain connects TRBV28 to TRBJ2-1; D is ambiguous. CDR3 size: 15 residues. V lost 6 bases and J lost 5, with 17 bases in between. Germline CDR1 is MDHEN and CDR2 is SYDVKM. The CDR3 nucleotides read TGTGCCAGCAGCCCCACCGGTATCCTAAACAATGAGCAGTTCTTC. Translation: CASSPTGILNNEQFF.

Only a few counts were recorded for this clone. V gene TRBV28 combines with J gene TRBJ2-7, with D possibly TRBD1 on 6 matching bases. The germline gives CDR1 MDHEN, CDR2 SYDVKM. V was shortened by 6 bases and J by 2 bases, with 11 bases between the two germline ends. This CDR3 has 13 residues. CDR3 in DNA: TGTGCCAGCAGCACGACAGGAACCTACGAGCAGTACTTC. Amino acid sequence: CASSTTGTYEQYF.

V and J are TRBV19 and TRBJ1-1; D call uncertain. The CDR3 covers 11 residues. CDR1 is LNHDA, CDR2 SQIVND, per germline (reference sequence). Trimming removed 8 bases from V and 4 bases from J, with 8 bases in between. CDR3 DNA: TGTGCCAGTGGCCCGGGCACTGAAGCTTTCTTT. It translates to CASGPGTEAFF. Combining the CDR3 with reference TRBV19 and TRBJ1-1 gives the whole variable domain DGGITQSPKYLFRKEGQNVTLSCEQNLNHDAMYWYRQDPGQGLRLIYYSQIVNDFQKGDIAEGYSVSREKKESFPLTVTSAQKNPTAFYLCASGPGTEAFFGQGTRLTVV.

V and J are TRBV6-5 and TRBJ2-3; either TRBD1 or TRBD2 may fit D (7 bases each). The CDR3 contains 15 residues. The germline CDR1 and CDR2 sequences are MNHEY and SVGAGI. V lost 8 bases to trimming and J lost 14 bases, with 29 bases between them. The CDR3 DNA reads TGTGCCAGCGCGATGACAGGGAGGGCGACCAGTCGCTGGTATTTT. The encoded protein is CASAMTGRATSRWYF.